This TCR beta chain was recorded in a study of beta chain features in type 1 diabetes. Findings of the study overall: All four CD4+ subsets from Type 1 diabetes patients carried moderately but significantly shorter TCRB CDR3s. Patients with type 1 diabetes showed fewer VDJ junction insertions and more deletions.

Germline values: CDR1 GTSNPN, CDR2 SVGIG (reference sequence). CDR3 length equals 13 residues. Of the isolated RNA, all was reverse transcribed, and so the sequenced material was expressed TCRB transcripts. Measured with immunoSEQ multiplex PCR; TCRdb has only the in-frame clones, and not every one. Found here are around 600,000 clones, around an eighth of them singletons; the top ten hold approximately 0.11%. This clone was found a few times. Its antigen is not identified. One junction end does not reproduce the germline sequence, and a read error may be involved. The V call is TRBV30, the J call TRBJ1-2; tentative D call: TRBD1 (6 bases). The sequencing sample was made of naive CD4+ T cells from blood. This TCR derives from a young man with type 1 diabetes. CDR3 nucleotides: TGTGCCTGGAGTTTGGACGGGACAAAAAAGAAGACGTTC. It specifies CAWSLDGTKKKTF. The variable domain in full, with the rest retrieved from reference TRBV30 and TRBJ1-2, is SQTIHQWPATLVQPVGSPLSLECTVEGTSNPNLYWYRQAAGRGLQLLFYSVGIGQISSEVPQNLSASRPQDRQFILSSKKLLLSDSGFYLCAWSLDGTKKKTFGSGTRLTVV.